This is a list of T cell receptor beta chains from one sample in a study of cytomegalovirus exposure and HLA in healthy donors. Assay used: immunoSEQ multiplex PCR; TCRdb lists only in-frame clones, some missing. The data show about 140,000 clones, about 86% seen once. Sequencing was carried out using PBMCs. The receptors derive from a man aged 18 to 29 in good health and CMV-seronegative. Both conserved end residues are part of each CDR3. The order of the fields is CDR3 protein, CDR3 DNA, V gene, clone size, D gene, J gene. The D gene is left open where the match is weak. Only some rows state a clone size, as once, few, many or a class for expanded clones.

CDR3aa: CASSAWDRSGNTIYF; CDR3nt: TGTGCCAGCAGTGCCTGGGACAGATCTGGAAACACCATATATTTT; v_gene: TRBV6-1; abundance: .; d_gene: TRBD1; j_gene: TRBJ1-3
CDR3aa: CSVPATSKVGDEQFF; CDR3nt: TGCAGCGTTCCCGCGACTAGCAAGGTTGGCGATGAGCAGTTCTTC; v_gene: TRBV29-1; abundance: .; d_gene: TRBD2; j_gene: TRBJ2-1
CDR3aa: CASSKVGREGLAGVYNEQFF; CDR3nt: TGTGCCAGCAGCAAAGTTGGCAGGGAGGGACTAGCGGGAGTATACAATGAGCAGTTCTTC; v_gene: TRBV21-1; abundance: .; d_gene: .; j_gene: TRBJ2-1
CDR3aa: CASSPTRGGTYEQYF; CDR3nt: TGTGCCAGCAGCCCGACGAGGGGAGGTACCTACGAGCAGTACTTC; v_gene: TRBV7-2; abundance: .; d_gene: .; j_gene: TRBJ2-7
CDR3aa: CASSLQLLAAAYEQYF; CDR3nt: TGTGCCAGCAGCTTGCAACTCCTAGCGGCGGCCTACGAGCAGTACTTC; v_gene: TRBV5-6; abundance: .; d_gene: TRBD2; j_gene: TRBJ2-7
CDR3aa: CATRSIAGKGYNEQFF; CDR3nt: TGTGCCACCAGGTCGATAGCCGGCAAGGGGTACAATGAGCAGTTCTTC; v_gene: TRBV15; abundance: .; d_gene: .; j_gene: TRBJ2-1
CDR3aa: CASSPPGLQQETQYF; CDR3nt: TGTGCCAGCTCCCCACCGGGACTTCAACAAGAGACCCAGTACTTC; v_gene: TRBV18; abundance: .; d_gene: .; j_gene: TRBJ2-5
CDR3aa: CASSRVGQLNTEAFF; CDR3nt: TGTGCCAGCAGCCGGGTTGGACAGTTGAACACTGAAGCTTTCTTT; v_gene: TRBV5-8; abundance: once; d_gene: .; j_gene: TRBJ1-1
CDR3aa: CASSQVEDNEQFF; CDR3nt: TGCGCCAGCAGCCAAGTAGAAGATAATGAGCAGTTCTTC; v_gene: TRBV4-3; abundance: .; d_gene: .; j_gene: TRBJ2-1
CDR3aa: CASSSRTGGKTQYF; CDR3nt: TGTGCCAGCAGTTCCCGAACAGGGGGGAAGACCCAGTACTTC; v_gene: TRBV6-6; abundance: .; d_gene: TRBD1; j_gene: TRBJ2-5
CDR3aa: CASSPHRDEQFF; CDR3nt: TGTGCCAGCAGTCCGCACCGGGATGAGCAGTTCTTC; v_gene: TRBV6-5; abundance: .; d_gene: .; j_gene: TRBJ2-1
CDR3aa: CASSLSGQPTGELFF; CDR3nt: TGCGCCAGCAGCTTGTCCGGACAGCCCACCGGGGAGCTGTTTTTT; v_gene: TRBV5-1; abundance: many; d_gene: .; j_gene: TRBJ2-2
CDR3aa: CASSLDRVPRSDTQYF; CDR3nt: TGTGCCAGCAGCTTGGACAGGGTCCCGCGGTCAGATACGCAGTATTTT; v_gene: TRBV7-8; abundance: .; d_gene: TRBD1; j_gene: TRBJ2-3
CDR3aa: CASRHRGSGANVLTF; CDR3nt: TGTGCCAGCAGGCACAGGGGTTCTGGGGCCAACGTCCTGACTTTC; v_gene: TRBV6-5; abundance: .; d_gene: TRBD1; j_gene: TRBJ2-6
CDR3aa: CASSYSDRPQETQYF; CDR3nt: TGTGCCAGCAGTTACTCGGACAGACCCCAAGAGACCCAGTACTTC; v_gene: TRBV6-5; abundance: .; d_gene: .; j_gene: TRBJ2-5
CDR3aa: CASSILAANTGELFF; CDR3nt: TGTGCCAGTAGTATACTAGCGGCGAACACCGGGGAGCTGTTTTTT; v_gene: TRBV19; abundance: few; d_gene: TRBD2; j_gene: TRBJ2-2
CDR3aa: CASSPRPGVRMDTEAFF; CDR3nt: TGTGCCAGCTCACCACGTCCGGGGGTAAGGATGGACACTGAAGCTTTCTTT; v_gene: TRBV18; abundance: .; d_gene: .; j_gene: TRBJ1-1
CDR3aa: CASSHIIAGNQETQYF; CDR3nt: TGCGCCAGCAGCCACATAATAGCGGGGAACCAAGAGACCCAGTACTTC; v_gene: TRBV4-1; abundance: .; d_gene: TRBD2; j_gene: TRBJ2-5
CDR3aa: CSVAPGLAGEFYEQYF; CDR3nt: TGCAGCGTCGCCCCGGGACTAGCGGGGGAGTTCTACGAGCAGTACTTC; v_gene: TRBV29-1; abundance: .; d_gene: TRBD2; j_gene: TRBJ2-7
CDR3aa: CASSPGQGGYNEQFF; CDR3nt: TGTGCCAGCAGCCCCGGGCAGGGGGGATACAATGAGCAGTTCTTC; v_gene: TRBV7-9; abundance: .; d_gene: .; j_gene: TRBJ2-1
CDR3aa: CASSLSDGQGIGSGYTF; CDR3nt: TGTGCCAGCAGTTTATCGGATGGACAGGGGATCGGCTCTGGCTACACCTTC; v_gene: TRBV27; abundance: .; d_gene: TRBD1; j_gene: TRBJ1-2
CDR3aa: CASSLGPAGNEQYF; CDR3nt: TGTGCCAGCAGCTTAGGTCCAGCGGGCAACGAGCAGTACTTC; v_gene: TRBV13; abundance: few; d_gene: .; j_gene: TRBJ2-7
CDR3aa: CASILEGAGNEQFF; CDR3nt: TGTGCCAGCATTTTAGAAGGCGCAGGCAATGAGCAGTTCTTC; v_gene: TRBV2; abundance: .; d_gene: .; j_gene: TRBJ2-1
CDR3aa: CASSRITEGTEAFF; CDR3nt: TGTGCCAGTTCTCGGATAACAGAGGGCACTGAAGCTTTCTTT; v_gene: TRBV25-1; abundance: .; d_gene: .; j_gene: TRBJ1-1
CDR3aa: CASSRDRGDTEAFF; CDR3nt: TGTGCCAGCAGTAGGGACAGGGGAGACACTGAAGCTTTCTTT; v_gene: TRBV6-5; abundance: .; d_gene: TRBD1; j_gene: TRBJ1-1
CDR3aa: CASRRGGQAQETQYF; CDR3nt: TGTGCCAGCAGGAGGGGGGGCCAAGCCCAAGAGACCCAGTACTTC; v_gene: TRBV2; abundance: .; d_gene: .; j_gene: TRBJ2-5
CDR3aa: CASSLTVTYNEQFF; CDR3nt: TGTGCCAGCAGCTTGACGGTTACCTACAATGAGCAGTTCTTC; v_gene: TRBV5-5; abundance: .; d_gene: .; j_gene: TRBJ2-1
CDR3aa: CASSSTTGRGDYGYTF; CDR3nt: TGTGCCAGCAGCTCAACTACGGGCAGGGGGGACTATGGCTACACCTTC; v_gene: TRBV9; abundance: .; d_gene: TRBD1; j_gene: TRBJ1-2
CDR3aa: CARSRQGGTAGGFGAGELFF; CDR3nt: TGTGCCAGAAGCCGACAGGGTGGTACGGCGGGAGGTTTTGGGGCCGGGGAGCTGTTTTTT; v_gene: TRBV5-3; abundance: .; d_gene: .; j_gene: TRBJ2-2
CDR3aa: CATSRDRALIYGYTF; CDR3nt: TGTGCCACCAGCAGGGACAGGGCCCTCATCTATGGCTACACCTTC; v_gene: TRBV15; abundance: .; d_gene: TRBD1; j_gene: TRBJ1-2
CDR3aa: CASSSVGQGNYEQYF; CDR3nt: TGCGCCAGCAGCTCGGTAGGGCAGGGGAACTACGAGCAGTACTTC; v_gene: TRBV4-1; abundance: once; d_gene: .; j_gene: TRBJ2-7
CDR3aa: CASSFRQGVLNEKLFF; CDR3nt: TGTGCCAGCAGTTTCCGACAGGGCGTTCTTAATGAAAAACTGTTTTTT; v_gene: TRBV6-5; abundance: .; d_gene: TRBD1; j_gene: TRBJ1-4
CDR3aa: CASSPVPSSVYGELFF; CDR3nt: TGTGCCAGTAGTCCTGTACCATCTAGCGTTTACGGGGAGCTGTTTTTT; v_gene: TRBV19; abundance: few; d_gene: .; j_gene: TRBJ2-2
CDR3aa: CASSSRALGTGGLQETQYF; CDR3nt: TGTGCCAGCAGCTCTCGGGCGTTGGGGACAGGGGGCTTACAAGAGACCCAGTACTTC; v_gene: TRBV9; abundance: .; d_gene: TRBD1; j_gene: TRBJ2-5
CDR3aa: CASSSRLAGDYNEQFF; CDR3nt: TGTGCCAGCAGCTCGAGACTAGCGGGGGACTACAATGAGCAGTTCTTC; v_gene: TRBV11-2; abundance: .; d_gene: TRBD2; j_gene: TRBJ2-1
CDR3aa: CASRAGGTDTQYF; CDR3nt: TGTGCCAGTAGGGCAGGGGGAACAGATACGCAGTATTTT; v_gene: TRBV19; abundance: .; d_gene: TRBD1; j_gene: TRBJ2-3
CDR3aa: CAAGPIGGDTEAFF; CDR3nt: TGTGCCGCAGGACCCATAGGGGGGGACACTGAAGCTTTCTTT; v_gene: TRBV10-3; abundance: .; d_gene: .; j_gene: TRBJ1-1
CDR3aa: CASSPPGLTTYYGYTF; CDR3nt: TGTGCCAGCTCACCACCTGGGTTGACAACCTACTATGGCTACACCTTC; v_gene: TRBV18; abundance: once; d_gene: .; j_gene: TRBJ1-2
CDR3aa: CASSEQISGANVLTF; CDR3nt: TGTGCCAGCAGTGAACAGATCTCTGGGGCCAACGTCCTGACTTTC; v_gene: TRBV6-1; abundance: .; d_gene: .; j_gene: TRBJ2-6
CDR3aa: CARILAGAGRQYF; CDR3nt: TGTGCCAGAATTTTAGCGGGAGCAGGGAGGCAGTACTTC; v_gene: TRBV7-5; abundance: .; d_gene: .; j_gene: TRBJ2-7
CDR3aa: CASSVGQGETQYF; CDR3nt: TGTGCCAGCAGCGTCGGACAGGGAGAGACCCAGTACTTC; v_gene: TRBV9; abundance: .; d_gene: TRBD1; j_gene: TRBJ2-5
CDR3aa: CASSLPGETQYF; CDR3nt: TGTGCCAGCAGCTTGCCCGGAGAGACCCAGTACTTC; v_gene: TRBV5-4; abundance: .; d_gene: .; j_gene: TRBJ2-5
CDR3aa: CASSNGLAGLALNTQYF; CDR3nt: TGTGCCAGCAGCAACGGACTAGCGGGCTTAGCCTTGAATACGCAGTATTTT; v_gene: TRBV9; abundance: .; d_gene: TRBD2; j_gene: TRBJ2-3
CDR3aa: CASSAKRKGQNQPPPKNIQYF; CDR3nt: TGTGCCAGCAGCGCCAAGCGGAAAGGCCAAAACCAGCCACCTCCCAAAAACATTCAGTACTTC; v_gene: TRBV21-1; abundance: .; d_gene: .; j_gene: TRBJ2-4
CDR3aa: CASSFTGDRYGYTF; CDR3nt: TGTGCCAGCAGTTTTACAGGGGATAGGTATGGCTACACCTTC; v_gene: TRBV6-6; abundance: .; d_gene: TRBD1; j_gene: TRBJ1-2
CDR3aa: CASSGPFGRAYNEQFF; CDR3nt: TGTGCCAGCAGCGGACCTTTCGGGAGGGCCTACAATGAGCAGTTCTTC; v_gene: TRBV25-1; abundance: .; d_gene: TRBD2; j_gene: TRBJ2-1
CDR3aa: CASSFEMTYQYF; CDR3nt: TGTGCCAGCAGCTTCGAGATGACTTACCAGTACTTC; v_gene: TRBV11-2; abundance: .; d_gene: .; j_gene: TRBJ2-5
CDR3aa: CASSLVGSGGNTGELFF; CDR3nt: TGTGCCAGCAGCTTAGTAGGTAGCGGGGGGAACACCGGGGAGCTGTTTTTT; v_gene: TRBV7-2; abundance: .; d_gene: TRBD2; j_gene: TRBJ2-2
CDR3aa: CASSLYTGELFF; CDR3nt: TGTGCCAGCAGCCTATACACCGGGGAGCTGTTTTTT; v_gene: TRBV7-2; abundance: .; d_gene: .; j_gene: TRBJ2-2
CDR3aa: CASSEMGTGGNEQYF; CDR3nt: TGTGCCAGCAGTGAAATGGGGACAGGGGGCAACGAGCAGTACTTC; v_gene: TRBV2; abundance: once; d_gene: TRBD1; j_gene: TRBJ2-7
CDR3aa: CASSREGGHSGNTIYF; CDR3nt: TGTGCCAGCAGTCGCGAGGGGGGGCATTCTGGAAACACCATATATTTT; v_gene: TRBV9; abundance: .; d_gene: .; j_gene: TRBJ1-3
CDR3aa: CASSQEAGNGLNTEAFF; CDR3nt: TGCGCCAGCAGCCAAGAGGCGGGAAACGGACTGAACACTGAAGCTTTCTTT; v_gene: TRBV4-3; abundance: once; d_gene: .; j_gene: TRBJ1-1
CDR3aa: CASSPGLADSRTYNEQFF; CDR3nt: TGTGCCAGCAGCCCAGGACTAGCGGACTCTCGAACCTACAATGAGCAGTTCTTC; v_gene: TRBV7-8; abundance: .; d_gene: TRBD2; j_gene: TRBJ2-1
CDR3aa: CASSQTIPGGSYEQYF; CDR3nt: TGTGCCAGCAGCCAAACAATTCCAGGTGGCTCCTACGAGCAGTACTTC; v_gene: TRBV14; abundance: few; d_gene: .; j_gene: TRBJ2-7